A single sample gave rise to the 13 T cell receptor beta chains below, sequenced in a study of CD8 T cells in ankylosing spondylitis. A single record per CDR3 protein comes from TCRdb applying MiXCR to the 5' RACE reads. The table lists 350,000 to 450,000 distinct CDR3 sequences, roughly 20% of them singletons. Sequenced material: blood, either unsorted or a sorted T cell fraction (not recorded which). These TCRs come from a male donor with ankylosing spondylitis or in good health (not recorded which).

The genes are TRBV27 and TRBJ2-1, with 9 bases that match TRBD2. The CDR3 extends over 16 amino acids. Germline CDR1 reads MNHEY; CDR2 reads SMNVEV (reference sequence). With V trimmed by 4 bases and J by 4 bases, 8 bases remained unmatched. DNA of the CDR3: TGTGCCAGCAGTTCTTACCTAGCGGGGAATTACAATGAGCAGTTCTTC. Its protein product is CASSSYLAGNYNEQFF.

The chain combines TRBV24-1 with TRBJ1-2; TRBD1 aligns across 10 bases. CDR1 and CDR2 from the germline V gene are KGHDR and SFDVKD. This CDR3 is built from 15 residues. J gave up 8 bases and V 4 bases, and 9 bases lay outside the gene matches. Written as DNA, the CDR3 is TGTGCCACCAGTGAGCCGGGACAGGGGAGTTGGGGCTACACCTTC. This codes for CATSEPGQGSWGYTF.

The chain couples TRBV2 to TRBJ2-1; weak D call: TRBD2 (6 bases). The V gene lost 4 bases and the J gene lost 8 bases, with 18 bases spanning the gap. The CDR3 has 15 residues. The germline V gene encodes CDR1 SNHLY and CDR2 FYNNEI. CDR3 in DNA: TGTGCCAGCAGTGCCTTGGACTACGAAGCCCATGAGCAGTTCTTC. This encodes CASSALDYEAHEQFF.

The table lists this clonotype with a few counts. The chain carries TRBV11-2 and TRBJ2-1, with D maybe TRBD1 (5 bases). The CDR3 has 13 amino acids. Per germline, CDR1 SGHAT and CDR2 FQNNGV. V shed 1 base and J shed 9 bases, with 10 bases lying between them. The CDR3 sequence is CASSLVGAGEQFF. DNA of the CDR3: TGTGCCAGCAGCTTAGTAGGGGCCGGTGAGCAGTTCTTC.

The chain recombines TRBV29-1 with TRBJ2-5, with no clear D. From germline, CDR1 is SQVTM and CDR2 ANQGSEA. The CDR3 sequence is 13 residues long. With 7 bases removed from V and 1 base from J, the gap between germline ends came to 13 bases. The DNA of the CDR3 is TGCAGCGCCCACCCACCGGGCCAAGAGACCCAGTACTTC. Translated: CSAHPPGQETQYF.

This chain links TRBV19 with TRBJ2-3; D possibly corresponds to TRBD1 (5 bases). CDR1 is LNHDA and CDR2 is SQIVND in the germline V gene (reference sequence). Trimming removed 7 bases at V and 3 bases at J, with 23 bases between. The CDR3 contains 17 residues. CDR3 bases: TGTGCCAGTACCTCCCTGGGGCGGAACGAAGCGACAGATACGCAGTATTTT. Translating gives CASTSLGRNEATDTQYF.

This chain joins TRBV20-1 and TRBJ1-1, with TRBD1 identical over 7 bases. Germline V gene sequence: CDR1 DFQATT, CDR2 SNEGSKA (reference sequence). Germline trimming cut 0 bases from V and 7 bases from J; bases unmatched to any gene: 8. This CDR3 has 14 amino acids. CDR3 DNA sequence: TGCAGTGCTAGAGATCGTTCGCGACAGGGTGAAGCTTTCTTT. Encoded protein: CSARDRSRQGEAFF.

The chain carries TRBV30 and TRBJ2-2, with D unresolved. The V gene's germline CDR1 is GTSNPN and CDR2 SVGIG (reference sequence). The length of the CDR3 is 11 residues. V dropped 5 bases and J dropped 7 bases, with 8 bases sitting between them. The CDR3 DNA is TGTGCCTGGGTCCCCGGCGGGGAGCTGTTTTTT. This sequence encodes CAWVPGGELFF.

This chain links TRBV20-1 with TRBJ2-5; the D call may be TRBD1 or TRBD2 (5 bases each). Trimming took 3 bases from V and 7 from J, leaving 18 bases between them. Per the germline V gene, CDR1 is DFQATT and CDR2 is SNEGSKA (reference sequence). This CDR3 has 14 amino acids. The CDR3 DNA reads TGCAGTGCTAGCGGGGCAGGGTACGGGTGGACCCAGTACTTC. It encodes CSASGAGYGWTQYF.

This clonotype occurred a few times. The chain combines TRBV12-3 or TRBV12-4 with TRBJ2-1; tentatively, D is TRBD2 (5 bases). This CDR3 has 15 residues. Trimming shortened V by 7 bases and J by 0 bases, and 13 bases separated the two germline ends. CDR3 DNA: TGTGCCAGCAACCACCTCCGGGGCTCCTACAATGAGCAGTTCTTC. Amino acid sequence: CASNHLRGSYNEQFF.

This clonotype was observed a handful of times. V and J are TRBV11-2 and TRBJ2-5, with 7 bases lining up with TRBD2. With V trimmed by 3 bases and J by 4 bases, 8 bases remained unmatched. Germline CDR1 SGHAT, CDR2 FQNNGV. The CDR3 spans 15 residues. CDR3 in amino acids: CASSFRGGRGETQYF. The DNA for the CDR3 is TGTGCCAGCAGCTTCCGCGGGGGAAGAGGAGAGACCCAGTACTTC. Variable domain in full (rest from reference TRBV11-2 and TRBJ2-5): EAGVAQSPRYKIIEKRQSVAFWCNPISGHATLYWYQQILGQGPKLLIQFQNNGVVDDSQLPKDRFSAERLKGVDSTLKIQPAKLEDSAVYLCASSFRGGRGETQYFGPGTRLLVL.

The chain has TRBV3-1 and TRBJ2-7; 8 positions agree with TRBD1. The germline V gene has CDR1 LGHDT and CDR2 YNNKEL (reference sequence). V lost 1 base and J lost 3; bases outside the gene matches: 2. The CDR3 sequence is 14 residues long. DNA for the CDR3: TGTGCCAGCAGCCAAGGACAGGGGTACTACGAGCAGTACTTC. Translated: CASSQGQGYYEQYF.

The chain has TRBV7-3 and TRBJ2-1; 11 bases map to TRBD2. The CDR3 runs 16 residues. Germline assignment: CDR1 SGHTA and CDR2 FQGTGA. V lost 5 bases, J lost 7 bases, and 10 bases stayed unmatched. The CDR3 DNA reads TGTGCCAGCAGCCGAATAGCGGGGGGGCTTAATAATGAGCAGTTCTTC. Protein product: CASSRIAGGLNNEQFF.